These T cell receptor beta chains were read from a single sample in a study of blood T cell repertoires in COVID-19. Some clones are missing from TCRdb's copy, which holds only in-frame ones; the method was immunoSEQ multiplex PCR. The repertoire holds 250,000 to 350,000 clones, with 89% as singletons. Sequencing used peripheral blood. Source of these receptors: a woman in her 40s who had recovered from COVID-19. Both conserved end residues are part of each CDR3. A D gene is named only where the DNA matches it firmly. Clone size appears in some rows only: once, few, many, or a class for an expanded clone.

clone_size j_call v_call d_call cdr3_nt cdr3_aa
- TRBJ2-7 TRBV29-1 TRBD2 TGCAGCGCTGAGGGACTAGCGCCGTACGAGCAGTACTTC CSAEGLAPYEQYF
- TRBJ2-5 TRBV19 TRBD1 TGTGCCAGTAGCGGGCTCCCGGGACAGGGGGCGGATATGGAGACCCAGTACTTC CASSGLPGQGADMETQYF
- TRBJ2-2 TRBV7-2 - TGTGCCAGCAGCTTAAAAGGGGGACCGGGGGAGCTGTTTTTT CASSLKGGPGELFF
- TRBJ1-2 TRBV2 - TGTGCCAGCAACGGCGGGGGGTATGGCTACACCTTC CASNGGGYGYTF
- TRBJ2-2 TRBV4-1 TRBD2 TGCGCCAGCAGCCAAGGGGGCGGGAGTAGGACCGGGGAGCTGTTTTTT CASSQGGGSRTGELFF
- TRBJ2-3 TRBV24-1 TRBD2 TGTGCCGCCAGCGGGACTGGCACAGATACGCAGTATTTT CAASGTGTDTQYF
- TRBJ2-2 TRBV27 - - CASRLSGLTGTSGGYTGELFF
- TRBJ2-1 TRBV30 - TGTGCCTGGAGTCCGACTAGAAACGAGCAGTTCTTC CAWSPTRNEQFF
once TRBJ2-7 TRBV5-4 - TGTGCCAGCAGCTTGGGGTCCGGGGACTCCTACGAGCAGTACTTC CASSLGSGDSYEQYF
- TRBJ2-5 TRBV5-1 - TGCGCCAGCAGCCCCGGACAGATCCAAGAGACCCAGTACTTC CASSPGQIQETQYF
- TRBJ2-3 TRBV7-8 TRBD2 TGTGCCAGCAGCTTAGGGACTAGCGGCCTCACAGATACGCAGTATTTT CASSLGTSGLTDTQYF